The clone carrying this T cell receptor (beta chain) showed up just once. Profiling relied on immunoSEQ multiplex PCR, and the TCRdb table lists in-frame clones only, not all of them. The table lists around 71,000 clones, around four fifths of them singletons. This CDR3 is built from 14 residues. With V trimmed by 4 bases and J by 4 bases, 5 bases remained unmatched. The germline gives CDR1 SGHDT, CDR2 YYEEEE. Time point given: pretreatment peripheral blood. The sample originates from a study of PD-L1 blockade in urothelial cancer. Study at large: Males with urothelial cancer arising in the bladder constituted most of the roughly 30 patients. Patients' prior chemotherapy regimens numbered 0 to 3.

V usage is TRBV5-6 and J usage is TRBJ1-2; 9 bases agree with TRBD1. The material was PBMCs, obtained around atezolizumab (anti-PD-L1) treatment. The TCR was taken from a man aged 40-49 years with urothelial cancer. The CDR3 DNA reads as TGTGCCAGCAGCCCCGGGACAGGGACCTATGGCTACACCTTC. Amino acids: CASSPGTGTYGYTF.